This TCR beta chain was documented in a study of blood T cell repertoires in COVID-19. At the level of the study: Acute and convalescent COVID-19 specimens originated in the United States, Italy and Spain.

Profiled with immunoSEQ multiplex PCR; TCRdb holds only in-frame clones, not every one. The repertoire holds about 170,000 clones, with about nine tenths as singletons. Sequencing was performed on peripheral blood. This clonotype was obtained from a man in his fifties or sixties with acute or convalescent COVID-19.

The CDR3 DNA is TGTGCCAGCAGTTATTACCAGGGAGGGGAAAAACTGTTTTTT. It is translated as CASSYYQGGEKLFF. This sequence joins TRBV6-6 and TRBJ1-4; TRBD1 might be the D (5 bases). Germline-derived CDR1 and CDR2 are MNHNY and SVGAGI (reference sequence). This CDR3 region has 14 residues. Trimming removed 3 bases at V and 8 bases at J, with 13 bases between.